This TCR beta chain was identified in a study of PD-1 blockade in mismatch repair-deficient tumors. Study as a whole: Patients had 12 mismatch repair-deficient cancer types, all previously treated and progressing. Findings and caveats of the study: Tumor-resident clones, often undetectable pretreatment in blood, expanded then contracted after pembrolizumab.

To note about this clone: Antigen specificity is unknown.

Using immunoSEQ multiplex PCR, the repertoire was profiled, and TCRdb retains in-frame clones only, with some absent. The top ten clones hold 4.7% of a sample with around 100,000 clones, approximately 80% of them seen once. Three pembrolizumab responders had their TCRs sequenced. This CDR3 region has 13 residues. The ends were cut back, 8 bases at V and 1 base at J, with 8 bases in the middle. Germline-derived CDR1 and CDR2 are MNHEY and SVGAGI. This clonotype was sampled from an adult with mismatch repair-deficient cancer. This sequence joins TRBV6-5 and TRBJ2-2; D unclear. The material sequenced was peripheral blood, taken 60 to 65 weeks after starting pembrolizumab. This CDR3 is CASHSENTGELFF. The CDR3 coding sequence is TGTGCCAGCCACAGCGAGAACACCGGGGAGCTGTTTTTT.